The sequence of this T cell receptor beta chain was determined in a study of blood T cell repertoires in COVID-19. For the study at large: T cells, B-cell-depleted T cells, or PBMCs supplied cDNA or gDNA.

Looked up from germline, CDR1 is ENHRY and CDR2 is SYGVKD. Losses at the gene ends were 7 bases for V and 2 bases for J; bases not matched to a gene: 7. The CDR3 consists of 15 residues. Original analysis: Nucleated cell counts were estimated from reference gene primer amplification. Assay used: immunoSEQ multiplex PCR; TCRdb lists only in-frame clones, some missing. The D gene and trimming were derived from the DNA, and the V and J assignments and clone size from that table. The sample consists of around 310,000 clones, approximately 89% of them appearing once. The chain recombines TRBV10-3 with TRBJ2-1, with TRBD2 identical over 8 bases. Material for sequencing was PBMCs or T cells enriched from blood (not recorded which). The sequence was collected from a man younger than 40 who had recovered from COVID-19. The CDR3 protein is CAIMASGPTYNEQFF. As DNA, the CDR3 is TGTGCCATCATGGCTAGCGGGCCTACCTACAATGAGCAGTTCTTC.